This TCR beta chain was captured in a study of regulatory T cells in long-lasting Graves disease. Indicated time point: newly diagnosed GD, antithyroid drugs for less than 3 months. The TCR library was made from RNA extracted from PBMCs. The V gene lost 5 bases and the J gene lost 5 bases, with 10 bases spanning the gap. The CDR3 is 13 amino acids. Germline V lookup: CDR1 SGHTA, CDR2 FQGTGA. Sequencing libraries for TCR beta were prepared with iRepertoire HTBI primers and Arm-PCR of CDR3 regions. A single record per CDR3 protein comes from TCRdb applying MiXCR to the multiplex PCR reads. The data contain 450,000 to 650,000 distinct CDR3 sequences, 15% to 20% of them singletons. The data were also submitted as part of a second study, on T cells in Graves' hyperthyroidism and ophthalmopathy. That investigation notes: The study used the HTBI primer set for a first-round RT-PCR of the TCR CDR3.

The gene calls are TRBV7-3 and TRBJ2-1, with D unclear. Sample: peripheral blood mononuclear cells (PBMCs), taken at new diagnosis, from a patient treated with antithyroid drugs. The TCR comes from a woman between 40 and 65 years old with Graves disease. DNA of the CDR3: TGTGCCAGCAGCCCTTCGTTCGACAATGAGCAGTTCTTC. Translation: CASSPSFDNEQFF. The full variable domain, completed using reference TRBV7-3 and TRBJ2-1, is GAGVSQTPSNKVTEKGKYVELRCDPISGHTALYWYRQSLGQGPEFLIYFQGTGAADDSGLPNDRFFAVRPEGSVSTLKIQRTERGDSAVYLCASSPSFDNEQFFGPGTRLTVL.